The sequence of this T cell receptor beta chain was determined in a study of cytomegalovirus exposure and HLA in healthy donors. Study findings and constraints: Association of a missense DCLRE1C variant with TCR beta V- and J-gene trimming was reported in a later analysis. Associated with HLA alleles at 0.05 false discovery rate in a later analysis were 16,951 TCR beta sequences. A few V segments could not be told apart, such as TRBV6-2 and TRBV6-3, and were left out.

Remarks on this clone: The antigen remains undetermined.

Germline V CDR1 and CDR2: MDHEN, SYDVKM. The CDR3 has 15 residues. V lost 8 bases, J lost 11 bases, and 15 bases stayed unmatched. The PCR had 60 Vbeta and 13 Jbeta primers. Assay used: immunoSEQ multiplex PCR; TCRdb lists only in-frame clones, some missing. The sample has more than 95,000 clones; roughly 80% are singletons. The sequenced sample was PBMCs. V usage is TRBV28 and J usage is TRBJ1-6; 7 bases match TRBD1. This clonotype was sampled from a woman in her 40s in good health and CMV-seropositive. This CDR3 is CASGVGTVITPPLHF. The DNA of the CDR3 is TGTGCCAGCGGAGTAGGGACAGTCATTACTCCACCCCTCCACTTT.